This T cell receptor beta chain was sequenced for a study of CD4+ T cells in melanoma. Libraries were prepared by immunoSEQ multiplex PCR; TCRdb keeps only in-frame clonotypes and omits some of them. Of about 10,000 clones listed, roughly 78% are singletons. The CDR3 sequence is 12 residues long. V dropped 7 bases and J dropped 13; count of bases not matched to a gene: 7. Looked up from germline, CDR1 is MDHEN and CDR2 is SYDVKM. This receptor was obtained from a human donor with melanoma. The chain couples TRBV28 to TRBJ1-6, with TRBD1 matching over 7 bases. Sequenced sample: cells from a culture (not recorded whether cultured in vitro). The CDR3 DNA follows: TGTGCCAGCACCCCCCCCAGGGGGCCCCTCCACTTT. Its translation is CASTPPRGPLHF.